The 26 T cell receptor beta chains in this list originate from one sample, sequenced in a study of T-cell memory formation after mild COVID-19. MiXCR, applied by TCRdb to the 5' RACE reads, yields one record per CDR3 protein. The data hold around 250,000 distinct CDR3 sequences, with 16% observed a single time. The sample consisted of PBMCs or a T cell subset sorted from them (not recorded which). The source of these receptors is a man aged 18-30 years who had mild COVID-19 (a few samples of this study predate the infection). Cell type and time point are not known.

The table lists this clonotype with many counts. The chain has TRBV10-2 and TRBJ2-7; 9 positions agree with TRBD1. V trimming: 7 bases; J trimming: 5 bases; junction bases outside the gene matches: 6. There are 13 residues in the CDR3. Germline CDR1 is WSHSY and CDR2 is SAAADI. The CDR3 nucleotides read TGCGCCAGCACCTGGACAGGGGATGACGAGCAGTACTTC. Translated: CASTWTGDDEQYF.

This clonotype has more than one count but fewer than ten. This chain joins TRBV11-2 and TRBJ1-1, with a possible D match to TRBD1 (5 bases). CDR1 SGHAT and CDR2 FQNNGV come from the germline V gene. V was trimmed by 1 base and J by 2 bases, leaving 17 bases between them. The CDR3 is 17 residues long. This CDR3 reads CASSLVHSLGTNTEAFF. The CDR3 DNA reads TGTGCCAGCAGCTTAGTCCACTCTCTAGGGACCAACACTGAAGCTTTCTTT.

This clonotype was picked up a small number of times. V and J are TRBV29-1 and TRBJ2-7; D call uncertain. This CDR3 is 11 amino acids long. Trimming cost V 0 bases and J 2 bases, with 2 bases left between them. Germline V gene sequence: CDR1 SQVTM, CDR2 ANQGSEA. The CDR3 sequence is CSVEEAYEQYF. In DNA, the CDR3 is TGCAGCGTTGAAGAAGCCTACGAGCAGTACTTC.

This clonotype was recorded at least ten times. Here the CDR3 reads CASSLGWTGVNYGYTF. In nucleotides, the CDR3 is TGCGCCAGCAGCTTGGGCTGGACAGGGGTTAACTATGGCTACACCTTC. The genes are TRBV5-1 and TRBJ1-2; TRBD1 aligns across 9 bases. This CDR3 is built from 16 residues. In germline, CDR1 is SGHRS, CDR2 YFSETQ. J gave up 1 base and V 0 bases, and 4 bases lay outside the gene matches.

The rearrangement uses TRBV11-1 and TRBJ2-6; TRBD1 matches 11 bases. The CDR3 contains 17 residues. Germline trimming cut 4 bases from V and 1 base from J; bases unmatched to any gene: 3. From germline, CDR1 is SGHAT and CDR2 FQDESV (reference sequence). The CDR3: CASSSWDRGSGANVLTF. For the CDR3, the DNA is TGTGCCAGCAGCTCCTGGGACAGGGGGTCTGGGGCCAACGTCCTGACTTTC.

The V and J genes are TRBV29-1 and TRBJ1-2, with TRBD1 matching over 7 bases. The junction had 9 bases not matched to a gene; V was cut back by 4 bases and J by 4 bases. Germline CDR1 SQVTM, CDR2 ANQGSEA. The CDR3 is made up of 14 amino acids. The CDR3 DNA reads TGCAGCGTTGGTTTTGGACAGGCAGCCTATGGCTACACCTTC. It specifies CSVGFGQAAYGYTF.

The chain links TRBV7-9 to TRBJ1-1; D remains ambiguous. The CDR3 covers 11 residues. The V and J ends lost 8 bases and 5 bases respectively, with 9 bases between them. CDR1 SEHNR and CDR2 FQNEAQ come from the germline V gene (reference sequence). CDR3 protein: CASSVGTEAFF. As DNA, the CDR3 is TGTGCCAGCTCCGTGGGGACTGAAGCTTTCTTT.

This rearrangement joins TRBV4-2 to TRBJ2-7, with D perhaps TRBD1 (5 bases). The V gene lost 1 base and the J gene lost 2 bases, with 12 bases spanning the gap. Germline V lookup: CDR1 LGHNA, CDR2 YNFKEQ. The CDR3 runs 15 residues. CDR3 nucleotides: TGTGCCAGCAGCCAAGGGTCAGGGAAGACCTACGAGCAGTACTTC. Translation gives CASSQGSGKTYEQYF.

This clonotype was detected only once. V usage is TRBV9 and J usage is TRBJ1-6; 7 positions match TRBD1. The CDR3 is made up of 15 amino acids. Germline CDR1 and CDR2: SGDLS and YYNGEE. V lost 4 bases to trimming and J lost 9 bases; unmatched junction nucleotides: 10. Here the CDR3 reads CASSPSTGIVSPLHF. The DNA for the CDR3 is TGTGCCAGCAGCCCCTCGACAGGGATAGTTTCACCCCTCCACTTT. The full variable domain, its missing parts supplied by reference TRBV9 and TRBJ1-6, is DSGVTQTPKHLITATGQRVTLRCSPRSGDLSVYWYQQSLDQGLQFLIQYYNGEERAKGNILERFSAQQFPDLHSELNLSSLELGDSALYFCASSPSTGIVSPLHFGNGTRLTVT.

This clonotype was counted between two and nine times. The rearrangement joins TRBV6-2 or TRBV6-3 to TRBJ1-2, with 7 bases fitting TRBD1. V shed 5 bases, J shed 6 bases, and the junction held 12 bases outside the gene matches. CDR3 size: 15 residues. Germline V gives CDR1 MNHEY, CDR2 SVGEGT. Written as DNA, the CDR3 is TGTGCCAGCAGTCCTTACAGGGGAGCCCACCATGGCTACACCTTC. Translating it yields CASSPYRGAHHGYTF.

This clonotype has just a few counts. The V and J genes are TRBV2 and TRBJ1-4; D is possibly TRBD1 (5 bases). Germline V CDR1 and CDR2: SNHLY, FYNNEI. The CDR3 consists of 15 residues. The V and J ends lost 7 bases and 2 bases respectively, with 14 bases between them. CDR3 amino acids: CASTGGRTTNEKLFF. The CDR3 nucleotides read TGTGCCAGCACCGGGGGAAGGACCACTAATGAAAAACTGTTTTTT.

The table lists this clonotype with a few counts. The CDR3 sequence: CASSLFRSRNQPQHF. CDR3 DNA sequence: TGTGCCAGCAGTTTATTCCGCAGCCGCAATCAGCCCCAGCATTTT. This rearrangement joins TRBV12-3 or TRBV12-4 to TRBJ1-5; D is unclear. This CDR3 has 15 amino acids. V lost 2 bases and J 2 bases, leaving 10 bases between the germline ends.

V gene TRBV6-5 combines with J gene TRBJ1-2; 7 bases align to TRBD1. V lost 5 bases and J lost 3; bases outside the gene matches: 12. The V gene's germline CDR1 is MNHEY and CDR2 SVGAGI. The CDR3 loop spans 16 amino acids. CDR3 sequence reads: CASSPGGQIFYYGYTF. The CDR3 DNA follows: TGTGCCAGCAGTCCAGGGGGACAGATTTTCTACTATGGCTACACCTTC.

The rearrangement links TRBV6-2 or TRBV6-3 to TRBJ2-7; D is possibly TRBD1 (5 bases). This CDR3 spans 13 amino acids. V lost 5 bases, J lost 0 bases, and 8 bases lay in between. Germline CDR1 and CDR2: MNHEY and SVGEGT. The CDR3 loop is CASSRQSSYEQYV. The CDR3 DNA follows: TGTGCCAGCAGTCGACAGAGCTCCTACGAGCAGTACGTC.

This sequence joins TRBV5-1 and TRBJ1-1, with D tentatively TRBD1 (5 bases). Germline V gene data show CDR1 as SGHRS and CDR2 as YFSETQ. Trimming took 2 bases from V and 0 from J, leaving 14 bases between them. This CDR3 comprises 16 residues. The CDR3 sequence: CASSFGGSSMNTEAFF. As DNA, the CDR3 is TGCGCCAGCAGCTTCGGGGGGTCGAGTATGAACACTGAAGCTTTCTTT.

This clonotype was detected many times. The V call is TRBV10-3, the J call TRBJ2-3; D may correspond to TRBD1 or TRBD2 (5 bases each). This CDR3 is 14 amino acids long. V lost 3 bases and J 2 bases, leaving 9 bases between the germline ends. CDR1 ENHRY and CDR2 SYGVKD come from the germline V gene. The CDR3 DNA reads as TGTGCCATCAGTGAATGGGGGTACACAGATACGCAGTATTTT. Translation: CAISEWGYTDTQYF.

This clonotype was recorded a few times. This rearrangement joins TRBV12-3 or TRBV12-4 to TRBJ1-2; 8 nucleotides match TRBD1. The length of the CDR3 is 14 residues. V lost 7 bases, J lost 3 bases, and 7 bases stayed unmatched. In nucleotides, the CDR3 is TGTGCCAGCACCTTGACAGGGGCTCACTATGGCTACACCTTC. This gives the protein CASTLTGAHYGYTF.

This clonotype has only a few counts. V is TRBV29-1 and J is TRBJ2-3; D is unresolved. V was trimmed by 6 bases and J by 6 bases, leaving 7 bases between them. Per the germline V gene, CDR1 is SQVTM and CDR2 is ANQGSEA. The CDR3 is 10 amino acids. CDR3 in amino acids: CSVGIDTQYF. CDR3 nucleotides: TGCAGCGTGGGCATTGATACGCAGTATTTT.

In its sample, this clonotype was seen a few times. V is TRBV6-5 and J is TRBJ1-5, with TRBD1 matching 7 bases. Germline CDR1 and CDR2: MNHEY and SVGAGI. This CDR3 is built from 15 residues. The trim removed 0 bases at V and 7 bases at J, leaving 6 bases unmatched. The chain's CDR3 is CASSYSRQGRQPQHF. CDR3 nucleotides: TGTGCCAGCAGTTACTCGAGACAGGGTCGACAGCCCCAGCATTTT.

This clonotype turned up a few times. The chain combines TRBV7-9 with TRBJ1-5, with unresolved D. CDR3 length: 13 amino acids. Germline loops: CDR1 SEHNR, CDR2 FQNEAQ (reference sequence). Trimming stripped 5 bases from V and 6 bases from J, with 11 bases between. Written as DNA, the CDR3 is TGTGCCAGCAGCCCATCTTCCAGTCAGCCCCAGCATTTT. It is translated as CASSPSSSQPQHF.

The genes are TRBV28 and TRBJ2-7; maybe TRBD2 (6 bases). In germline, CDR1 is MDHEN, CDR2 SYDVKM. The CDR3 length is 12 residues. Trimming took off 3 bases at V and 5 bases at J, with 8 bases between the two ends. In DNA, the CDR3 is TGTGCCAGCAGTTTGGGAGGCCACGAGCAGTACGTC. Its protein product is CASSLGGHEQYV.

This clonotype came up a few times. The chain couples TRBV24-1 to TRBJ2-1, with 7 nucleotides matching TRBD1. CDR3 length: 15 residues. Trimming at V came to 5 bases and at J to 7 bases, leaving 10 bases not matched to a gene. Germline lookup yields CDR1 KGHDR and CDR2 SFDVKD. The CDR3 protein is CATSVFKGAQNEQFF. CDR3 sequence (DNA): TGTGCCACCAGTGTGTTTAAGGGGGCGCAAAATGAGCAGTTCTTC.

The chain is built from TRBV20-1 and TRBJ2-7, with 7 nucleotides matching TRBD1. Trimming at V came to 6 bases and at J to 0 bases, leaving 2 bases not matched to a gene. The CDR3 runs to 12 residues. The germline V gene encodes CDR1 DFQATT and CDR2 SNEGSKA (reference sequence). The DNA of the CDR3 is TGCAGTGCCAGGGACAGCTCCTACGAGCAGTACGTC. This sequence encodes CSARDSSYEQYV.

The genes are TRBV5-1 and TRBJ2-1; weak D call: TRBD1 (5 bases). CDR1 and CDR2 from the germline V gene are SGHRS and YFSETQ. V dropped 2 bases and J dropped 9 bases, with 24 bases sitting between them. This CDR3 region has 17 residues. The CDR3 bases are TGCGCCAGCAGCTTAGGTCTCGGACACAGGCTAAGTGGTGAGCAGTTCTTC. Its protein is CASSLGLGHRLSGEQFF.

The CDR3 DNA follows: TGTGCCAGCATCCATTTAACAGGGGATACTACAGATACGCAGTATTTT. Translating gives CASIHLTGDTTDTQYF. V usage is TRBV7-9 and J usage is TRBJ2-3; the match to TRBD1 covers 7 bases. Germline V lookup: CDR1 SEHNR, CDR2 FQNEAQ (reference sequence). The CDR3 length is 16 residues. Trimming at V came to 7 bases and at J to 3 bases, leaving 13 bases not matched to a gene.

A few counts support this clonotype. The chain joins TRBV12-3 or TRBV12-4 to TRBJ1-3; D gene uncertain. Trimming shortened V by 2 bases and J by 6 bases, and 5 bases separated the two germline ends. The CDR3 is 12 residues long. This chain's CDR3 is CASSLSQNTIYF. The CDR3 nucleotides read TGTGCCAGCAGTTTAAGCCAAAACACCATATATTTT.